The rows below give T cell receptor beta chains drawn from one sample of a study of graft-versus-host responses after intestinal transplantation. TCRdb's copy holds only in-frame clones and misses some; the assay was immunoSEQ multiplex PCR. The profile shows around 92,000 clones, 86% of them singletons. This specimen was PBMCs, taken 255 days after intestinal transplant. These receptors originate from a human patient who received an intestinal transplant, so some T cells may come from the graft donor. Each CDR3 is given without its conserved first and last residue.

length: 13
V: TRBV6-5
J: TRBJ2-5
CDR3: ASSYGASGQETQY

length: 14
V: TRBV11-1
J: TRBJ2-6
CDR3: ASSQVQGAGANVLT

length: 14
V: TRBV6-5
J: TRBJ2-3
CDR3: ASSYSGTGGADTQY

length: 13
V: TRBV4-1
J: TRBJ1-1
CDR3: ASSQRHPGSTEAF

length: 14
V: TRBV7-9
J: TRBJ1-2
CDR3: ASSHAGTGFNYGYT

length: 12
V: TRBV5-1
J: TRBJ2-2
CDR3: ASSLGEGTGELF

length: 13
V: TRBV29-1
J: TRBJ2-3
CDR3: SVEVAGGPPDTQY

length: 14
V: TRBV7-9
J: TRBJ1-2
CDR3: ASSQQGQGGNYGYT

length: 14
V: TRBV27
J: TRBJ2-2
CDR3: ASSSLPSRGTGELF

length: 16
V: TRBV27
J: TRBJ2-3
CDR3: ASSLHPPGREIADTQY

length: 12
V: TRBV28
J: TRBJ2-7
CDR3: ASSTTGEPYEQY

length: 16
V: TRBV4-1
J: TRBJ2-3
CDR3: ASSQGYDSSEITDTQY

length: 10
V: TRBV29-1
J: TRBJ2-5
CDR3: SAGQVQETQY

length: 10
V: TRBV30
J: TRBJ1-1
CDR3: AWSPRTGEAF

length: 13
V: TRBV2
J: TRBJ1-5
CDR3: ASSEGGRGRQPQH

length: 15
V: TRBV27
J: TRBJ2-2
CDR3: ASSLTGGGSATGELF

length: 13
V: TRBV4-1
J: TRBJ2-5
CDR3: ASSQVEREEETQY

length: 9
V: TRBV29-1
J: TRBJ1-1
CDR3: SGDTSTEAF

length: 11
V: TRBV5-1
J: TRBJ1-3
CDR3: ASSSSESGTIY

length: 17
V: TRBV12-2
J: TRBJ1-4
CDR3: ASRLAGTGDQSLNEKLF